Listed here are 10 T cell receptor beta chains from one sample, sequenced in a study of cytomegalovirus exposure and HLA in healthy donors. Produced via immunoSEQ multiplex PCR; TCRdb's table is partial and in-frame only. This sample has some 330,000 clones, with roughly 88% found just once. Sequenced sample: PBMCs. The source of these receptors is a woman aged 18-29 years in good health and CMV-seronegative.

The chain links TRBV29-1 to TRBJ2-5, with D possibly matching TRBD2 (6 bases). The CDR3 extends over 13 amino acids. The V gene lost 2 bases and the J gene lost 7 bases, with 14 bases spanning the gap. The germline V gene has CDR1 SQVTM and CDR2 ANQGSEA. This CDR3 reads CSVELRDSGTQYF. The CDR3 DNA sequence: TGCAGCGTTGAATTAAGGGACTCAGGGACCCAGTACTTC.

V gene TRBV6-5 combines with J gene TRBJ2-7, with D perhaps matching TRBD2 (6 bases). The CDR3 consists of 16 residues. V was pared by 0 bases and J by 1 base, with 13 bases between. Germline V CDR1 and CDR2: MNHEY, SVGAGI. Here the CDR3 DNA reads TGTGCCAGCAGTTACTCGAGTGGCGGGGTTTCCTACGAGCAGTACTTC. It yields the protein CASSYSSGGVSYEQYF.

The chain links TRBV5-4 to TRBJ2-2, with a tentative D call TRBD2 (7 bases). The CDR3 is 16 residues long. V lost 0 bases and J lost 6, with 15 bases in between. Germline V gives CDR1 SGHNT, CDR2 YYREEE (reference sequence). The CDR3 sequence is CASSLVGGAAAGELFF. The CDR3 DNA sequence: TGTGCCAGCAGCTTGGTTGGGGGGGCGGCGGCCGGGGAGCTGTTTTTT.

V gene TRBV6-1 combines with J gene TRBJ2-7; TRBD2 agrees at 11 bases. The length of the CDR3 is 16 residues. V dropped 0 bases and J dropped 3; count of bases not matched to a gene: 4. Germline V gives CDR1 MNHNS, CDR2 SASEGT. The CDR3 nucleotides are TGTGCCAGCAGTGAAGCCCCCGGGACTAGCGGCTACGAGCAGTACTTC. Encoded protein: CASSEAPGTSGYEQYF.

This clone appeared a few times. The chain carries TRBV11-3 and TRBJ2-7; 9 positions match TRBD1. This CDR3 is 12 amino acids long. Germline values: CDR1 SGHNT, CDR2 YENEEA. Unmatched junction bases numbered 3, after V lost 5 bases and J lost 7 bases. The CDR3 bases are TGTGCCAGCAGCCCGACAGGGGGGGAGCAGTACTTC. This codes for CASSPTGGEQYF.

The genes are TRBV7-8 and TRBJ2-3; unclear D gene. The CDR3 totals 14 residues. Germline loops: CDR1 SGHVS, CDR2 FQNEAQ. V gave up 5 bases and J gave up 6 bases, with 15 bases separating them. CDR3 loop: CASSRGQTTDTQYF. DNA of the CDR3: TGTGCCAGCAGCCGCGGTCAGACGACGGATACGCAGTATTTT.

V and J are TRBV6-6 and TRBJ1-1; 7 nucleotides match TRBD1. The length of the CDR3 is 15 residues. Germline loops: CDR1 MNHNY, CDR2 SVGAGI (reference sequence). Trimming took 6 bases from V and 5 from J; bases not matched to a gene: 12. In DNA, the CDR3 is TGTGCCAGCAGCCCTAGGGACAGCCGGGGGACTGAAGCTTTCTTT. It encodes CASSPRDSRGTEAFF.

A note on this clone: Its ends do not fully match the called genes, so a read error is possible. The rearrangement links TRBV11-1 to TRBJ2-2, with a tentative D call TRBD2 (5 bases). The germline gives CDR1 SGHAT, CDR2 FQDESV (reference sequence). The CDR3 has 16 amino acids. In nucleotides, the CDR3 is TGTGCCAGCAGCTACGAGAGCTCGGGAAACATCGGGGAGCTGTTTTTT. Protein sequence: CASSYESSGNIGELFF.

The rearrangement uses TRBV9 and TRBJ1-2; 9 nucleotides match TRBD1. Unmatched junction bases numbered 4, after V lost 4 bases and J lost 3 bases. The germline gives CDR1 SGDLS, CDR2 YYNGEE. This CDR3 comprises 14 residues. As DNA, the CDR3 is TGTGCCAGCAGCACGGACAGGGGACACTATGGCTACACCTTC. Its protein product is CASSTDRGHYGYTF.

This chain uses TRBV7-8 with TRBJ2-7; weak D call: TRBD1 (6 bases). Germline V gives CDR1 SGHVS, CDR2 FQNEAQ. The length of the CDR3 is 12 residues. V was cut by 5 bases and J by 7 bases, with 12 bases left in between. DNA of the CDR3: TGTGCCAGCAGCCCGTGGACAGCTGAGCAGTACTTC. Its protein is CASSPWTAEQYF.